The entry that follows covers one TCR beta chain sequence. The sample comes from a study of blood T cell repertoires in COVID-19. Looking at the study overall: Acute and convalescent COVID-19 samples came from the United States, Italy and Spain. T cells, B-cell-depleted T cells, or PBMCs supplied cDNA or gDNA.

Source study methods: Estimation of nucleated cell counts relied on the amplification of reference gene primers. Profiling relied on immunoSEQ multiplex PCR, and the TCRdb table lists in-frame clones only, not all of them. V, J and clone size were drawn from that table, and D and trimming were deduced from the DNA. Of tens of thousands of clones listed, 75% to 90% are singletons. With 3 bases removed from V and 2 bases from J, the gap between germline ends came to 7 bases. The CDR3 covers 13 residues. Germline CDR1 and CDR2: SQVTM and ANQGSEA. Specimen: peripheral blood. The TCR sequence derives from a human donor in a cohort sampled during active COVID-19. V usage is TRBV29-1 and J usage is TRBJ2-2; D perhaps matches TRBD1 (5 bases). The CDR3 nucleotides are TGCAGCGTTGATAGGGGTAACACCGGGGAGCTGTTTTTT. Translation gives CSVDRGNTGELFF.